These T cell receptor beta chains were read from a single sample in a study of shared clonotypes between healthy human individuals. The protocol was immunoSEQ multiplex PCR, while the TCRdb copy is restricted to in-frame clones and leaves out a portion. The sample includes 400,000 to 500,000 clones, roughly four fifths seen only once; the top ten take 10% to 15%. Sequenced sample: PBMCs. The receptors here all came from a woman aged 35 to 49 in good health. Some clones in this sample may be carry-over from other donors' samples. Both conserved end residues are part of each CDR3. The order of the fields is V gene, D gene, J gene, clone size, CDR3 DNA, CDR3 protein. D genes are given only for firm matches. Some rows mark clone size as missing; the rest say once, few, many or name a class of expanded clone.

v_gene: TRBV7-2; d_gene: -; j_gene: TRBJ2-7; abundance: -; CDR3nt: TGTGCCAGCAGCTTATATGGCTACGAGCAGTACTTC; CDR3aa: CASSLYGYEQYF
v_gene: TRBV7-9; d_gene: -; j_gene: TRBJ2-1; abundance: -; CDR3nt: TGTGCCAGCAGCTTAAGGTCCTCTTGGGAAACCAATGAGCAGTTCTTC; CDR3aa: CASSLRSSWETNEQFF
v_gene: TRBV28; d_gene: -; j_gene: TRBJ2-1; abundance: -; CDR3nt: TGTGCCAGCAGTTTATTCTCGGTTGGAAGGAGGGAGCAGTTCTTC; CDR3aa: CASSLFSVGRREQFF
v_gene: TRBV4-2; d_gene: -; j_gene: TRBJ1-1; abundance: -; CDR3nt: TGTGCCAGCAGCCAAGCGGGGGGGGCTCGTACTGAAGCTTTCTTT; CDR3aa: CASSQAGGARTEAFF
v_gene: TRBV5-4; d_gene: TRBD1; j_gene: TRBJ1-2; abundance: -; CDR3nt: TGTGCCAGCAGCGCCGGGACAGGGGTTTATGGCTACACCTTC; CDR3aa: CASSAGTGVYGYTF
v_gene: TRBV27; d_gene: -; j_gene: TRBJ2-7; abundance: once; CDR3nt: TGTGCCAGCAGTCCAGGGACAAGGGGGGAATACGAGCAGTACTTC; CDR3aa: CASSPGTRGEYEQYF
v_gene: TRBV2; d_gene: -; j_gene: TRBJ2-7; abundance: -; CDR3nt: TGTGCCAGCAGTGATCCGGGCGCAAGCTCCTACGAGCAGTACTTC; CDR3aa: CASSDPGASSYEQYF
v_gene: TRBV6-6; d_gene: TRBD2; j_gene: TRBJ2-3; abundance: -; CDR3nt: TGTGCCAGTGGGACTAGCGCTCCTAGCACAGATACGCAGTATTTT; CDR3aa: CASGTSAPSTDTQYF
v_gene: TRBV7-9; d_gene: TRBD1; j_gene: TRBJ2-3; abundance: few; CDR3nt: TGTGCCAGCAGCCCAGGACAGGGCGGCACAGATACGCAGTATTTT; CDR3aa: CASSPGQGGTDTQYF
v_gene: TRBV18; d_gene: TRBD1; j_gene: TRBJ1-2; abundance: -; CDR3nt: TGTGCCACGACAGGGGACGCTAACTATGGCTACACCTTC; CDR3aa: CATTGDANYGYTF
v_gene: TRBV2; d_gene: TRBD1; j_gene: TRBJ1-2; abundance: -; CDR3nt: TGTGCCAGCAGTGAGCTGGACAGGGTCTATGGCTACACCTTC; CDR3aa: CASSELDRVYGYTF
v_gene: TRBV11-2; d_gene: -; j_gene: TRBJ2-7; abundance: -; CDR3nt: TGTGCCAGCAGCGCCACAGGGCTCTACGAGCAGTACTTC; CDR3aa: CASSATGLYEQYF
v_gene: TRBV6-1; d_gene: -; j_gene: TRBJ2-7; abundance: once; CDR3nt: TGTGCCAGCAGTGAAGCGCGATTAGTCAATAGCTACGAGCAGTACTTC; CDR3aa: CASSEARLVNSYEQYF
v_gene: TRBV28; d_gene: -; j_gene: TRBJ2-1; abundance: -; CDR3nt: TGTGCCAGCAGTGACTCCTCCAACTACAATGAGCAGTTCTTC; CDR3aa: CASSDSSNYNEQFF
v_gene: TRBV6-5; d_gene: -; j_gene: TRBJ2-3; abundance: once; CDR3nt: TGTGCCAGCAGCGGACAGCACTCCCAGTATTTT; CDR3aa: CASSGQHSQYF
v_gene: TRBV28; d_gene: -; j_gene: TRBJ2-1; abundance: -; CDR3nt: TGTGCCAGCAGTTTTATGGGCGATGAGCAGTTCTTC; CDR3aa: CASSFMGDEQFF
v_gene: TRBV6-6; d_gene: TRBD1; j_gene: TRBJ2-1; abundance: -; CDR3nt: TGTGCCAGCAGGGTGCAGGGGGCAAGTGAGCAGTTCTTC; CDR3aa: CASRVQGASEQFF
v_gene: TRBV10-3; d_gene: -; j_gene: TRBJ2-7; abundance: -; CDR3nt: TGTGCCATCAGTGAGTCGAGTCTAACTAACCACGAGCAGTACTTC; CDR3aa: CAISESSLTNHEQYF
v_gene: TRBV19; d_gene: -; j_gene: TRBJ2-7; abundance: -; CDR3nt: -; CDR3aa: CASSISGVPYEQYF
v_gene: TRBV19; d_gene: -; j_gene: TRBJ2-2; abundance: -; CDR3nt: TGTGCCAGTAGTATCTTAGGGTCCCCTTACACCGGGGAGCTGTTTTTT; CDR3aa: CASSILGSPYTGELFF
v_gene: TRBV12-5; d_gene: -; j_gene: TRBJ1-6; abundance: -; CDR3nt: TGTGCTAGTGGTTTGGACCGGCGCTTTTCACCCCTCCACTTT; CDR3aa: CASGLDRRFSPLHF
v_gene: TRBV6-5; d_gene: -; j_gene: TRBJ1-1; abundance: -; CDR3nt: TGTGCCAGCAGTTACGGCGGACCTGGCACTGAAGCTTTCTTT; CDR3aa: CASSYGGPGTEAFF
v_gene: TRBV28; d_gene: -; j_gene: TRBJ2-2; abundance: -; CDR3nt: TGTGCCAGCAGTTTTCCCGCTTTTGGTGGGTTCACCGGGGAGCTGTTTTTT; CDR3aa: CASSFPAFGGFTGELFF
v_gene: TRBV4-2; d_gene: TRBD2; j_gene: TRBJ2-7; abundance: -; CDR3nt: TGTGCCAGCAGCCAATCGACTAGCAGCTACGAGCAGTACTTC; CDR3aa: CASSQSTSSYEQYF
v_gene: TRBV28; d_gene: TRBD1; j_gene: TRBJ2-3; abundance: -; CDR3nt: TGTGCCAGCAGTTTTCAGGGGGCGGCAGATACGCAGTATTTT; CDR3aa: CASSFQGAADTQYF
v_gene: TRBV9; d_gene: -; j_gene: TRBJ2-2; abundance: -; CDR3nt: TGTGCCAGCAGCGTAGCTTGGGATATGAACACCGGGGAGCTGTTTTTT; CDR3aa: CASSVAWDMNTGELFF
v_gene: TRBV28; d_gene: -; j_gene: TRBJ1-5; abundance: -; CDR3nt: TGTGCCAGCAGTTTTATAGAACGGCAGGGTCATCAGCCCCAGCATTTT; CDR3aa: CASSFIERQGHQPQHF
v_gene: TRBV30; d_gene: -; j_gene: TRBJ2-7; abundance: -; CDR3nt: TGTGCCTGGAGTGGAGGGGCAGGCGGCGAGCAGTACTTC; CDR3aa: CAWSGGAGGEQYF
v_gene: TRBV4-1; d_gene: TRBD2; j_gene: TRBJ2-1; abundance: -; CDR3nt: TGCGCCAGCAGCACCCGGACTAGCGGGAGCCTTTACAATGAGCAGTTCTTC; CDR3aa: CASSTRTSGSLYNEQFF
v_gene: TRBV4-2; d_gene: -; j_gene: TRBJ2-2; abundance: -; CDR3nt: TGTGCCAGCAGCCAAGAACGAGGGAGCTGGGACGGGGAGCTGTTTTTT; CDR3aa: CASSQERGSWDGELFF
v_gene: TRBV7-2; d_gene: -; j_gene: TRBJ1-5; abundance: -; CDR3nt: TGTGCCAGCAGCTCCACGAATCAGCCCCAGCATTTT; CDR3aa: CASSSTNQPQHF
v_gene: TRBV30; d_gene: -; j_gene: TRBJ2-2; abundance: -; CDR3nt: TGTGCCTGGAGAGCCGGTGTAAACACCGGGGAGCTGTTTTTT; CDR3aa: CAWRAGVNTGELFF
v_gene: TRBV30; d_gene: -; j_gene: TRBJ2-2; abundance: -; CDR3nt: TGTGCCTGGAAGATACACTCGAACACCGGGGAGCTGTTTTTT; CDR3aa: CAWKIHSNTGELFF
v_gene: TRBV27; d_gene: -; j_gene: TRBJ2-7; abundance: -; CDR3nt: TGTGCCAGCACCTTCCTCTACGAGCAGTACTTC; CDR3aa: CASTFLYEQYF
v_gene: TRBV27; d_gene: -; j_gene: TRBJ2-3; abundance: once; CDR3nt: TGTGCCAGCAGTTTAGGTCAGAGCCCTAGCACAGATACGCAGTATTTT; CDR3aa: CASSLGQSPSTDTQYF
v_gene: TRBV5-1; d_gene: -; j_gene: TRBJ2-3; abundance: -; CDR3nt: TGCGCCAGCAGCTTGGGGGCGGATAGCAGGGCCACAGATACGCAGTATTTT; CDR3aa: CASSLGADSRATDTQYF
v_gene: TRBV5-1; d_gene: -; j_gene: TRBJ2-2; abundance: -; CDR3nt: TGCGCCAGCAGGCCCCCAGGGACGCCAACCGGGGAGCTGTTTTTT; CDR3aa: CASRPPGTPTGELFF
v_gene: TRBV5-4; d_gene: -; j_gene: TRBJ2-7; abundance: -; CDR3nt: TGTGCCAGCAGCTTGGATTCGCAATACGAGCAGTACTTC; CDR3aa: CASSLDSQYEQYF
v_gene: TRBV4-1; d_gene: -; j_gene: TRBJ1-2; abundance: -; CDR3nt: TGCGCCAGCAGCCCCCGGGAGGGCTGGGGCTACACCTTC; CDR3aa: CASSPREGWGYTF
v_gene: TRBV2; d_gene: -; j_gene: TRBJ1-2; abundance: few; CDR3nt: TGTGCCAGCAGTTTTTTAGCAGCGAGCTATGGCTACACCTTC; CDR3aa: CASSFLAASYGYTF
v_gene: TRBV4-3; d_gene: -; j_gene: TRBJ2-7; abundance: -; CDR3nt: TGCGCCAGCAGCCAAGTAGCTAGCGTCTCCTACGAGCAGTACTTC; CDR3aa: CASSQVASVSYEQYF